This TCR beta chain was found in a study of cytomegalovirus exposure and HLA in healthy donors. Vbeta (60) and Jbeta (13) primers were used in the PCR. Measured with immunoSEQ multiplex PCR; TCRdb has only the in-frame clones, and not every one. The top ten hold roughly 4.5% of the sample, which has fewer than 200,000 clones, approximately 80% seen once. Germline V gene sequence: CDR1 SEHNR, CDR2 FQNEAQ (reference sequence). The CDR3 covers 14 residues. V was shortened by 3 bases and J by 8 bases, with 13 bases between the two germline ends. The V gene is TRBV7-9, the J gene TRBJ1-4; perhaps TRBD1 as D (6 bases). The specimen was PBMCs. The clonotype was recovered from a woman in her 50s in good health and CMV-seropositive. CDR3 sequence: CASSLAGVGEKLFF. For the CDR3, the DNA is TGTGCCAGCAGCTTGGCAGGGGTAGGAGAAAAACTGTTTTTT.